These T cell receptor beta chains were read from a single sample in a study of cytomegalovirus exposure and HLA in healthy donors. The assay was immunoSEQ multiplex PCR, and TCRdb's table has in-frame clones only and misses some. The repertoire includes roughly 200,000 clones, roughly four fifths of them detected once, and around 2.8% sits in the top ten. Sequenced: PBMCs. These TCRs come from a woman younger than 30 in good health and CMV-seropositive. Each CDR3 is given with its conserved first and last residue. The D gene is left open where the match is weak. For some rows the clone size is stated as once, few or many, or as a class when expanded; others skip it.

J gene,V gene,clone size,D gene,CDR3 DNA,CDR3 protein
TRBJ2-7,TRBV7-8,many,.,TGTGCCAGCAGCTTAGCTTTCCGGGAGCAGTACTTC,CASSLAFREQYF
TRBJ1-2,TRBV6-5,.,TRBD1,TGTGCCAGCAGCACAGGGGTCTCCTATGGCTACACCTTC,CASSTGVSYGYTF
TRBJ2-1,TRBV5-1,.,.,TGCGCCAGCAGCTTGGACAGGGTCTCCTACAATGAGCAGTTCTTC,CASSLDRVSYNEQFF
TRBJ1-2,TRBV29-1,.,TRBD1,TGCAGCGTTACTACTGGGACAGGGTTTGGCTACACCTTC,CSVTTGTGFGYTF
TRBJ2-3,TRBV18,.,TRBD2,TGTGCCAGCTCGCTCAGCGGGGGGGCGACAGATACGCAGTATTTT,CASSLSGGATDTQYF
TRBJ1-1,TRBV29-1,.,.,TGCAGCGTTTCTTTCGTCACTGAAGCTTTCTTT,CSVSFVTEAFF
TRBJ2-7,TRBV4-3,.,TRBD2,TGCGCCAGCAGCCAAGATGGACTAGGCGAGCAGTACTTC,CASSQDGLGEQYF
TRBJ1-1,TRBV6-5,.,.,TGTGCCAGCAGCGCACCGGGGAATAAAGCTTTCTTT,CASSAPGNKAFF
TRBJ2-3,TRBV27,.,TRBD2,TGTGCCAGCAGTTTATGGCCCCCCAGACTAGCGGGGGATAGAGATACGCAGTATTTT,CASSLWPPRLAGDRDTQYF
TRBJ1-4,TRBV9,.,.,TGTGCCAGCAGCACCCAGGGTTCAACTAATGAAAAACTGTTTTTT,CASSTQGSTNEKLFF
TRBJ2-4,TRBV19,.,.,TGTGCCAGTAGTATGGTACATGCCAGAAACATTCAGTACTTC,CASSMVHARNIQYF
TRBJ2-1,TRBV5-8,.,.,TGTGCCAGCAGCTTGGCCCTCAGCTCCTACAATGAGCAGTTCTTC,CASSLALSSYNEQFF
TRBJ1-2,TRBV7-9,.,TRBD1,TGTGCCAGCAGCACAGGGGGCGGTCTAGAGTATGGCTACACCTTC,CASSTGGGLEYGYTF
TRBJ1-5,TRBV4-3,.,TRBD1,TGCGCCAGCAGCCCAGGACAGGGAGTTGGCCAGCCCCAGCATTTT,CASSPGQGVGQPQHF
TRBJ1-2,TRBV6-5,.,TRBD1,TGTGCCAGCCGCCAAGGGACAGCCTCTAACTATGGCTACACCTTC,CASRQGTASNYGYTF
TRBJ2-3,TRBV5-1,.,TRBD2,TGCGCCAGCAGCCAGTCACTAGCGGGGGGCACAGATACGCAGTATTTT,CASSQSLAGGTDTQYF
TRBJ2-5,TRBV5-4,.,.,TGTGCCAGCAGCTTAACAGACCAAGAGACCCAGTACTTC,CASSLTDQETQYF
TRBJ1-6,TRBV27,.,TRBD1,TGTGCCAGCAGGCAAGGGGAGAACAGGGGGCGGAAGTCCTATAATTCACCCCTCCACTTT,CASRQGENRGRKSYNSPLHF
TRBJ2-2,TRBV9,.,TRBD1,TGTGCCAGCAGCGCCTACGACAGGGACAACACCGGGGAGCTGTTTTTT,CASSAYDRDNTGELFF
TRBJ2-7,TRBV15,few,.,TGTGCCACCAGCAGAGAGGGTGAGGTCTCCAACGAGCAGTACTTC,CATSREGEVSNEQYF
TRBJ2-7,TRBV7-8,.,.,TGTGCCAGCAGCTTTAACAGCGGGCTAAACTACGAGCAGTACTTC,CASSFNSGLNYEQYF
TRBJ2-2,TRBV9,once,.,TGTGCCAGCAGCGTACAGGGGACCACCGGGGAGCTGTTTTTT,CASSVQGTTGELFF
TRBJ2-7,TRBV6-6,.,.,TGTGCCAGCATCCGCGGGTTGGGCACGATCTACGAGCAGTACTTC,CASIRGLGTIYEQYF
TRBJ2-3,TRBV20-1,.,.,TGCAGTGCTAGATGGAGAGATACGCAGTATTTT,CSARWRDTQYF
TRBJ1-5,TRBV2,once,.,TGTGCCAGCAGTGAGGGGGGGCGGCCCCAGCATTTT,CASSEGGRPQHF
TRBJ2-1,TRBV6-5,.,TRBD2,TGTGCCAGCAGTTCCCACCTAGCGGGGGGCAACAATGAGCAGTTCTTC,CASSSHLAGGNNEQFF
TRBJ2-1,TRBV13,.,TRBD2,TGTGCCAGCAGCTTAGCCCCTAGCGGGGGGGTAAATGAGCAGTTCTTC,CASSLAPSGGVNEQFF
TRBJ1-2,TRBV9,.,TRBD1,TGTGCCAGCAGCGGGACAGGGAATTTCGATGGCTACACCTTC,CASSGTGNFDGYTF
TRBJ2-7,TRBV6-1,.,TRBD1,TGTGCCAGCAAGAGACAGGGGGAATACGAGCAGTACTTC,CASKRQGEYEQYF
TRBJ2-3,TRBV4-2,.,TRBD2,TGTGCCAGCAGCGACGGACTAGCGGGGCTAGATACGCAGTATTTT,CASSDGLAGLDTQYF
TRBJ1-6,TRBV14,.,.,TGTGCCAGCAGCCAAGGGCAGGGGTTCTATAATTCACCCCTCCACTTT,CASSQGQGFYNSPLHF
TRBJ1-6,TRBV10-3,.,.,TGTGCCATCCGGCAGGGTAATTCACCCCTCCACTTT,CAIRQGNSPLHF
TRBJ1-5,TRBV9,.,.,TGTGCCAGCAGCGCCCCCCGGGGGGCCAATCAGCCCCAGCATTTT,CASSAPRGANQPQHF
TRBJ1-1,TRBV2,.,TRBD1,TGTGCCACCTTCCAGGACAGGGGGTCCGCTGAAGCTTTCTTT,CATFQDRGSAEAFF
TRBJ2-7,TRBV15,.,TRBD2,TGTGCCACCAGCACCGCTGGCCTAGCGGGGAACGAGCAGTACTTC,CATSTAGLAGNEQYF
TRBJ1-2,TRBV5-5,.,.,TGTGCCAGCAGCCGGAGGGGTAACTATGGCTACACCTTC,CASSRRGNYGYTF
TRBJ1-6,TRBV4-2,few,.,TGTGCCAGCAGCCAAGATGAATCCGGGGAGTCACCCCTCCACTTT,CASSQDESGESPLHF
TRBJ2-7,TRBV6-5,.,TRBD1,TGTGCCAGCCGTGGACAGGGGGCAAGCTACGAGCAGTACTTC,CASRGQGASYEQYF
TRBJ2-3,TRBV7-6,.,TRBD1,TGTGCCAGCAGCTTAGCCGTAGGGGGCCTTGGGGAGGATACGCAGTATTTT,CASSLAVGGLGEDTQYF
TRBJ2-5,TRBV5-1,once,.,TGCGCCAGCAGTAGGGGTAAGGAGACCCAGTACTTC,CASSRGKETQYF
TRBJ1-2,TRBV19,.,.,TGTGCCAGTAGCCAGGAAGCTAACTATGGCTACACCTTC,CASSQEANYGYTF
TRBJ1-5,TRBV28,few,.,TGTGCCAGCAGTACTCAGGGGTTCAATCAGCCCCAGCATTTT,CASSTQGFNQPQHF
TRBJ1-5,TRBV28,.,.,TGTGCCAGCAGTTTAGTATCAGGGAACAATCAGCCCCAGCATTTT,CASSLVSGNNQPQHF
TRBJ2-7,TRBV6-1,.,.,TGTGCCAGCAGGATCCCGGGACAATCATACGAGCAGTACTTC,CASRIPGQSYEQYF
TRBJ1-3,TRBV5-1,.,.,TGCGCCAGCAGCTTGGAGCCAGGACTCTCTGGAAACACCATATATTTT,CASSLEPGLSGNTIYF
TRBJ2-5,TRBV6-5,.,TRBD2,TGTGCCAGCCGAGAGGGAGGGAGGGGTCAAGAGACCCAGTACTTC,CASREGGRGQETQYF
TRBJ2-3,TRBV6-1,.,TRBD1,TGTGCCAGCAGTGGAGACAGGGGCGGCACAGATACGCAGTATTTT,CASSGDRGGTDTQYF
TRBJ1-2,TRBV7-9,.,TRBD1,TGTGCCAGCAGCCTGGACAGGAAGTATGGCTACACCTTC,CASSLDRKYGYTF
TRBJ2-3,TRBV7-9,few,.,TGTGCCAGCTTTCGTGGAGGACAGATTACACAGTCCGGCACAGATACGCAGTATTTT,CASFRGGQITQSGTDTQYF
TRBJ2-3,TRBV11-2,.,TRBD2,TGTGCCAGCAGCTTGGGGACTAGCGGGGAGTCAGATACGCAGTATTTT,CASSLGTSGESDTQYF
TRBJ2-1,TRBV6-5,.,.,TGTGCCAGCAGTTACTCGATCAGTTCTGAGCAGTTCTTC,CASSYSISSEQFF
TRBJ2-3,TRBV5-3,.,TRBD1,TGTGCCAGAAGCTTGGGATTCGACAGGGGATACACAGATACGCAGTATTTT,CARSLGFDRGYTDTQYF
TRBJ1-4,TRBV5-1,.,TRBD1,TGCGCCAGCAGCCAGACAGGGTCTAGCGAAAAACTGTTTTTT,CASSQTGSSEKLFF
TRBJ1-5,TRBV10-3,.,.,TGTGCCATCAGTGATGGCTTTCAGCCCCAGCATTTT,CAISDGFQPQHF
TRBJ2-7,TRBV19,.,.,TGTGCCAGTAGTCTGACAGACCAATACGAGCAGTACTTC,CASSLTDQYEQYF
TRBJ1-5,TRBV2,.,.,TGTGCCAGCATCCGGGACACGGAATCAAACAATCAGCCCCAGCATTTT,CASIRDTESNNQPQHF
TRBJ2-1,TRBV4-1,.,TRBD2,TGCGCCAGCAGCCAAGGGACTAGCGGGGGGTACAATGAGCAGTTCTTC,CASSQGTSGGYNEQFF
TRBJ1-2,TRBV6-5,.,TRBD1,TGTGCCAGCAGTTTTGGACAGGGCCGCAACTATGGCTACACCTTC,CASSFGQGRNYGYTF